This T cell receptor beta chain is drawn from a study of shared clonotypes between healthy human individuals. General study results and limits: Clonotypes which were not shared had lower generation probabilities than clonotypes that all four donors shared.

Using immunoSEQ multiplex PCR, the repertoire was profiled, and TCRdb retains in-frame clones only, with some absent. The data show around 340,000 clones, around four fifths seen once. Germline V gene lookup returns CDR1 SQVTM and CDR2 ANQGSEA. After removal of 0 bases from V and 1 base from J, the junction contained 5 bases not matched to a gene. This CDR3 spans 15 amino acids. With respect to this clone: Its antigen remains unknown.

V usage is TRBV29-1 and J usage is TRBJ1-1, with TRBD1 matching 7 bases. The receptor was derived from a man under 40 in good health. Input material: memory CD4+ T cells sorted from blood. Subset here: CD45RA-negative fraction. The CDR3 region is CSVEDLAGGNTEAFF. The CDR3 DNA follows: TGCAGCGTTGAAGATCTGGCAGGGGGGAACACTGAAGCTTTCTTT.